This TCR beta chain was sequenced during a study of T-cell reconstitution after alpha-beta-depleted transplantation in children. Unique molecular identifiers tagged the TCRbeta library. A single record per CDR3 protein comes from TCRdb applying MiXCR to the PCR reads. The repertoire holds hundreds of thousands of distinct CDR3 sequences, with around 17% as singletons. This clonotype has just a few counts. This sample comprised PBMCs from the stem cell graft donor, obtained from the stem cell graft. This receptor was obtained from a human donor who donated a stem cell graft to a child with acute myeloid leukemia.

The CDR3, as DNA: TGTGCCAGCAGTTTTAGGCTAGCGGGGTTCGAGACCCAGTACTTC. Translated: CASSFRLAGFETQYF. J is TRBJ2-5 and V is TRBV12-3 or TRBV12-4; TRBD2 matches at 9 bases. J was trimmed by 5 bases and V by 3 bases; bases with no gene match: 7. CDR3 length equals 15 residues.